This TCR beta chain was obtained from a study of blood T cell repertoires in COVID-19. Study in general: The study drew acute and convalescent COVID-19 samples from the United States, Italy and Spain.

Participants were aged roughly 18 to 90 years, lived in around 22 US areas, and enrolled virtually. Participants were placed into cohorts based on the clinical history they reported. The CDR3 extends over 14 amino acids. V shed 5 bases and J shed 12 bases, with 20 bases lying between them. Looked up from germline, CDR1 is SGHAT and CDR2 is FQNNGV. In the original processing: Reference gene primer amplification gave nucleated cell count estimates. Assay: immunoSEQ multiplex PCR; the TCRdb copy retains only in-frame clones and omits some. Clone size and V and J calls were adopted from that table, with D and trimming inferred from the DNA. The sample contains about 460,000 clones, roughly nine tenths of which appear only once.

This sequence originates from a woman aged 55-70 years who had recovered from COVID-19. The chain joins TRBV11-2 to TRBJ2-1, with D maybe TRBD2 (7 bases). The sequenced sample consisted of PBMCs or T cells enriched from blood (not recorded which). CDR3 sequence reads: CASSGRGGWGTQFF. The CDR3 nucleotides are TGTGCCAGCAGCGGTAGGGGGGGCTGGGGCACGCAGTTCTTC.